Here is one T cell receptor beta chain with its context. Its antigen is undetermined. The same CDR3 also results from other DNA sequences found in this sample. The source of the sample is a study of shared clonotypes between healthy human individuals. Study-level background: For every donor, three CD4 naive, three CD4 memory, two CD8 naive and one CD8 memory plates were used.

Points from the study as a whole: Among donors, sharing of clonotypes was expected to be affected by sequencing depth. Having only a few donors restricted how much genetic and exposure-history diversity was captured.

Measured with immunoSEQ multiplex PCR; TCRdb has only the in-frame clones, and not every one. The sample shows 2 million to 2.5 million clones, around 95% of them seen only once. V shed 3 bases and J shed 6 bases, with 14 bases lying between them. Germline loops: CDR1 ENHRY, CDR2 SYGVKD. The CDR3 runs 15 residues. This receptor was taken from a man between 18 and 35 years old in good health. The genes are TRBV10-3 and TRBJ1-4, with D possibly TRBD1 on 5 matching bases. The sequenced sample was naive CD4+ T cells sorted from blood. Subset specified: CD45RA+ positively selected. This CDR3 reads CAISDPGRGDEKLFF. CDR3 nucleotides: TGTGCCATCAGTGACCCGGGACGGGGGGATGAAAAACTGTTTTTT.